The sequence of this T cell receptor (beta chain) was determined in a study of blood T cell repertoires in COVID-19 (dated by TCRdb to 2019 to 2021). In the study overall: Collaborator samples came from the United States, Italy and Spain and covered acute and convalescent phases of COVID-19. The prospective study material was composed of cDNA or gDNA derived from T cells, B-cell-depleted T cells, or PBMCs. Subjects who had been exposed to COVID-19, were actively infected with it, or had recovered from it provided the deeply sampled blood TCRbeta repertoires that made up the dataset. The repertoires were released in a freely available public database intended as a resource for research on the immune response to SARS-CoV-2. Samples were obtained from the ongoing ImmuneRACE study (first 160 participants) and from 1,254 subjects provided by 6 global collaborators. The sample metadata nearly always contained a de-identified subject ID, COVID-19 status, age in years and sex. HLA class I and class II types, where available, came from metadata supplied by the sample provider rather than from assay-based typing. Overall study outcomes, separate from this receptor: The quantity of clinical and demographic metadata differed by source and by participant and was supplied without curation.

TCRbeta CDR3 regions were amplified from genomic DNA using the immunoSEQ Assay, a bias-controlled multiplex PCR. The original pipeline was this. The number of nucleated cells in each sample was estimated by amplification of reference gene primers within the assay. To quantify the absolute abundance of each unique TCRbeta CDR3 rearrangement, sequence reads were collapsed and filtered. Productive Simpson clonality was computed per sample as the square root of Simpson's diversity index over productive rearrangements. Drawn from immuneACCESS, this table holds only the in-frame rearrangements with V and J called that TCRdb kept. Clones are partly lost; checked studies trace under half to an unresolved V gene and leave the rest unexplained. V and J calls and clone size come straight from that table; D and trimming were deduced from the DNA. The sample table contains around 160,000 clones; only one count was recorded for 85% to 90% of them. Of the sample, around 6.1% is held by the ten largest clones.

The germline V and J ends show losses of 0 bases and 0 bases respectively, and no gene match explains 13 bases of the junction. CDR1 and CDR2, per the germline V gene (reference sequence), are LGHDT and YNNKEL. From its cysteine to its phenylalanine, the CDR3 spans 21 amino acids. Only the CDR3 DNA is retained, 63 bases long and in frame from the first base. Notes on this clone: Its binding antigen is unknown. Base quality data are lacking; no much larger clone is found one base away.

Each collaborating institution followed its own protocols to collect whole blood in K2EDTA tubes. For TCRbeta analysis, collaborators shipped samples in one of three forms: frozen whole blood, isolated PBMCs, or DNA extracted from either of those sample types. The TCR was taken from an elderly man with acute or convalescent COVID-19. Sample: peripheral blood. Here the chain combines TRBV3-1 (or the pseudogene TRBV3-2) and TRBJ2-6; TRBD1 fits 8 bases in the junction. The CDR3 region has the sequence CASSQEFLLRDRTSGANVLTF. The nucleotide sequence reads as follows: TGTGCCAGCAGCCAAGAATTCCTCCTCCGGGACAGGACCTCTGGGGCCAACGTCCTGACTTTC.